The source of this T cell receptor (beta chain) is a study of blood T cell repertoires in COVID-19. Turning to the study itself: The origin of the acute and convalescent COVID-19 samples was the United States, Italy and Spain.

This clone was found once. As originally analysed: Estimation of nucleated cell counts relied on the amplification of reference gene primers. TCRdb's table, derived via immunoSEQ multiplex PCR, lists solely in-frame clones and lacks some. V, J and clone size are those of that table, while D and trimming were read from the DNA. The table shows fewer than 200,000 clones, with around four fifths occurring only once. The material sequenced was peripheral blood. The receptor was derived from a man in his forties who had recovered from COVID-19.

The CDR3 DNA reads as TGTGCCAGCACTTTGAGTCGGACTAGCTCCTACAATGAGCAGTTCTTC. Translated, it gives CASTLSRTSSYNEQFF. This rearrangement joins TRBV6-4 to TRBJ2-1; 7 bases map to TRBD2. Germline values: CDR1 MRHNA, CDR2 SNTAGT. The V gene end was trimmed by 7 bases and the J gene end by 0 bases; junction bases not matched to a gene: 9. The CDR3 extends over 16 amino acids.